This paragraph covers one TCR beta chain sequence. Its antigen remains unidentified. TCRdb recomputed calls from the 5' RACE reads with MiXCR, one row per CDR3 protein. The sample lists around 250,000 distinct CDR3 sequences; about 7% were seen once. The data derive from a study of T cells after yellow fever vaccination. General study points: Peaking faster, on day 5 versus 15, the secondary response was nonetheless weaker.

Germline CDR1 reads SGHRS; CDR2 reads YFSETQ. V lost 3 bases to trimming and J lost 5 bases; unmatched junction nucleotides: 11. The CDR3 has 16 amino acids. The sequencing here drew on CD4+ T cells sorted from PBMCs, taken 15 days after the yellow fever booster vaccination. The clonotype was recovered from a young man who received the YFV17D yellow fever vaccine. The chain joins TRBV5-1 to TRBJ2-5; 9 bases agree with TRBD1. CDR3 nucleotides: TGCGCCAGCAGCTGGACCGGGACAGGGTTTCAGGAGACCCAGTACTTC. The encoded protein is CASSWTGTGFQETQYF.